The sequence of this TCR beta chain was determined in a study of human T cells and chemical hapten exposure. TCRdb re-analysed the RACE reads in MiXCR, keeping a single row per CDR3 protein. The sample yields about 340,000 distinct CDR3 sequences, roughly 6.9% seen once. This CDR3 has 17 amino acids. This sample's time point: patch test 1, 2 weeks after DPC sensitization. Treatment specified: therapeutic diphenylcyclopropenone sensitization with weekly scalp DPC. V gene TRBV21-1 combines with J gene TRBJ1-1; the table gives TRBD1 as D, unverified against the DNA. TRBV21-1 is deemed a pseudogene. The origin of this receptor is a woman younger than 30 with alopecia areata. Some clones in this sample may be carry-over from other donors' samples. This sample comprised whole blood, obtained in connection with sensitization to the hapten diphenylcyclopropenone (DPC). The CDR3 protein is CASSRKGTGGDSPEAFF. The CDR3 DNA sequence: TGTGCCAGCAGCCGTAAAGGAACAGGGGGCGATTCCCCTGAAGCTTTCTTT.